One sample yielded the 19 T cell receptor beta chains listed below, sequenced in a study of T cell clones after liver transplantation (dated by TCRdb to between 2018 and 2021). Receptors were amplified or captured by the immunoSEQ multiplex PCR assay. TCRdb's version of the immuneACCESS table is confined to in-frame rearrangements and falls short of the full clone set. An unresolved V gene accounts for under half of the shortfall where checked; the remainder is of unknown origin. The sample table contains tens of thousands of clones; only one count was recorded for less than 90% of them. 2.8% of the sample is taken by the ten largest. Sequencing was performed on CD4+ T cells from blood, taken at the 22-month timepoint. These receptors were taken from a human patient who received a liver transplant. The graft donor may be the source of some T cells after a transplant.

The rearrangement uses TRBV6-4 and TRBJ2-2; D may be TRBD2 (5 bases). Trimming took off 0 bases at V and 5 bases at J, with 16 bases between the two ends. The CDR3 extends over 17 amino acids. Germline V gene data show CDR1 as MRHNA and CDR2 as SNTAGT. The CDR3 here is CASSDSWGYGGTGELFF. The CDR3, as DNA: TGTGCCAGCAGTGACTCTTGGGGTTATGGAGGAACCGGGGAGCTGTTTTTT.

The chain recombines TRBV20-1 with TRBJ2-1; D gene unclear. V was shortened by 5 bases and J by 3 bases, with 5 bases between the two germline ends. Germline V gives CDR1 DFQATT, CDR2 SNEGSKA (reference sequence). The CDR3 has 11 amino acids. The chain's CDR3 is CSAGDYNEQFF. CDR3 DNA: TGCAGTGCTGGGGACTACAATGAGCAGTTCTTC.

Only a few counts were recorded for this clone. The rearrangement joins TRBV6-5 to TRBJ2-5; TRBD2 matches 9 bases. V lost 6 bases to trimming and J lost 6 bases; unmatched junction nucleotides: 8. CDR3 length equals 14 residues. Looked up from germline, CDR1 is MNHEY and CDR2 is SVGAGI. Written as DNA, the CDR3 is TGTGCCAGCAGGACAGCGGGAGGTTTGCAGACCCAGTACTTC. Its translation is CASRTAGGLQTQYF.

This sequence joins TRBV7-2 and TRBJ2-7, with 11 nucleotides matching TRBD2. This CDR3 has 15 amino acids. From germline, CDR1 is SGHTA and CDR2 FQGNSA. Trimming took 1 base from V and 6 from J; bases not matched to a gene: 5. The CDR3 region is CASSLGLAGGSEQYF. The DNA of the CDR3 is TGTGCCAGCAGCTTAGGCCTAGCGGGAGGTTCCGAGCAGTACTTC.

The CDR3 spells CAGKMVGIVHGYTF. CDR3 nucleotides: TGTGCCGGTAAAATGGTAGGGATTGTCCATGGCTACACCTTC. The rearrangement joins TRBV19 to TRBJ1-2; D gene uncertain. CDR3 size: 14 residues. In germline, CDR1 is LNHDA, CDR2 SQIVND (reference sequence). Between the trimmed V and J ends, which lost 11 bases and 6 bases, there was a span of 22 bases. Full variable domain (outside the CDR3, taken from reference TRBV19 and TRBJ1-2): DGGITQSPKYLFRKEGQNVTLSCEQNLNHDAMYWYRQDPGQGLRLIYYSQIVNDFQKGDIAEGYSVSREKKESFPLTVTSAQKNPTAFYLCAGKMVGIVHGYTFGSGTRLTVV.

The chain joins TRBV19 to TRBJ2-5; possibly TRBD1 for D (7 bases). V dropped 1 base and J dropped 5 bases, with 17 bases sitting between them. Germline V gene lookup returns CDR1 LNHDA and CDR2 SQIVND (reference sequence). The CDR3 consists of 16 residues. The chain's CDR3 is CASSIGSRTGGETQYF. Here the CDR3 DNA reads TGTGCCAGTAGTATAGGCTCGCGGACAGGAGGGGAGACCCAGTACTTC.

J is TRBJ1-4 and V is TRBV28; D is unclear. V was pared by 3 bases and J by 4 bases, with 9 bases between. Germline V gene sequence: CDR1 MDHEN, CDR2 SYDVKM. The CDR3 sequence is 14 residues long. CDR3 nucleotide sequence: TGTGCCAGCAGTTTCGGAGGACTTAATGAAAAACTGTTTTTT. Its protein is CASSFGGLNEKLFF. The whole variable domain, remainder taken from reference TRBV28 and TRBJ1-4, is DVKVTQSSRYLVKRTGEKVFLECVQDMDHENMFWYRQDPGLGLRLIYFSYDVKMKEKGDIPEGYSVSREKKERFSLILESASTNQTSMYLCASSFGGLNEKLFFGSGTQLSVL.

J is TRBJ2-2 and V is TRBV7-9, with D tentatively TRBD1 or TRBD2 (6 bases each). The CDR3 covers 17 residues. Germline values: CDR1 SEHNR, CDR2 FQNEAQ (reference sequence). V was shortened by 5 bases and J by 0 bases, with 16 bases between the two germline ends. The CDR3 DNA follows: TGTGCCAGCAGCCGACGGGCGGGACAAACGAACACCGGGGAGCTGTTTTTT. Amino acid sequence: CASSRRAGQTNTGELFF. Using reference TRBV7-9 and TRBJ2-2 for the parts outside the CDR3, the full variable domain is DTGVSQNPRHKITKRGQNVTFRCDPISEHNRLYWYRQTLGQGPEFLTYFQNEAQLEKSRLLSDRFSAERPKGSFSTLEIQRTEQGDSAMYLCASSRRAGQTNTGELFFGEGSRLTVL.

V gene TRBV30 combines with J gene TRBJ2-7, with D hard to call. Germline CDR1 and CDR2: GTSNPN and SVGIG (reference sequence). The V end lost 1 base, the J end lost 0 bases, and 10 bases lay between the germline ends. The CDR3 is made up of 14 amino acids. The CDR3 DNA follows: TGTGCCTGGAGTGGGTTTAGTTCCTCCTACGAGCAGTACTTC. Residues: CAWSGFSSSYEQYF.

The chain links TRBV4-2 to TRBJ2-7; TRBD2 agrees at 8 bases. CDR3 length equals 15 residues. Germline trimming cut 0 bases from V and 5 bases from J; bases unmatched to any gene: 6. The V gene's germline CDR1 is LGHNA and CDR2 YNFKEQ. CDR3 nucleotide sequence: TGTGCCAGCAGCCAAGAGTTCGACGGGAGGGACGAGCAGTACTTC. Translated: CASSQEFDGRDEQYF.

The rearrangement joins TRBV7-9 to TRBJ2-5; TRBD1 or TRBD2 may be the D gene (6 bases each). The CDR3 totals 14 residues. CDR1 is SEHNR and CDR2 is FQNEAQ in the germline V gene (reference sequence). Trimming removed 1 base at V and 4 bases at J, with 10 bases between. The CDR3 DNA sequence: TGTGCCAGCAGCTTAGGAGGGGGGAGAGAGACCCAGTACTTC. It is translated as CASSLGGGRETQYF.

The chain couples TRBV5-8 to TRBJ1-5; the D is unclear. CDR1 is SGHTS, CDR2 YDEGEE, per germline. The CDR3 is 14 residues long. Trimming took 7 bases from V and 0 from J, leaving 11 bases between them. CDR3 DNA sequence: TGTGCCAGCGGGCACGGGCGTAGCAATCAGCCCCAGCATTTT. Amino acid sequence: CASGHGRSNQPQHF.

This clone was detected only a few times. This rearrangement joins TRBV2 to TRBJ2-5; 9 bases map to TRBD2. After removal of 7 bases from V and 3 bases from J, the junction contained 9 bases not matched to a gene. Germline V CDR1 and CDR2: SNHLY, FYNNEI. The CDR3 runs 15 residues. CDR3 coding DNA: TGTGCCAGCACTGGTCGGGCTAGCGGGGAAGAGACCCAGTACTTC. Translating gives CASTGRASGEETQYF.

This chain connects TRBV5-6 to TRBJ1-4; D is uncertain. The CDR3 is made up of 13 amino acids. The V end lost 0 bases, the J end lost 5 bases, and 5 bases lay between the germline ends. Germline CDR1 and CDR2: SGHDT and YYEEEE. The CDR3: CASSLGSNEKLFF. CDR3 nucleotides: TGTGCCAGCAGCTTGGGATCGAATGAAAAACTGTTTTTT.

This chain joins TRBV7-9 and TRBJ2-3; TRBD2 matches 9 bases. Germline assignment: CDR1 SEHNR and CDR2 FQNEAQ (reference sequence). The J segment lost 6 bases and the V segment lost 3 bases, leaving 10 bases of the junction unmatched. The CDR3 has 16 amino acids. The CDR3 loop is CASSFFAGGNLDTQYF. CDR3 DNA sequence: TGTGCCAGCAGCTTTTTTGCGGGGGGGAATTTGGATACGCAGTATTTT.

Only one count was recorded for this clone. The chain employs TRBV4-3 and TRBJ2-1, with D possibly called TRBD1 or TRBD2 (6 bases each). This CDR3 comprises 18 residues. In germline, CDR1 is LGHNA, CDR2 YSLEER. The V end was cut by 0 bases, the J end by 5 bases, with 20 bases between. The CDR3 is CASSQDPQGRPANNEQFF. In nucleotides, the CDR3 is TGCGCCAGCAGCCAAGATCCCCAGGGGAGGCCAGCCAACAATGAGCAGTTCTTC.

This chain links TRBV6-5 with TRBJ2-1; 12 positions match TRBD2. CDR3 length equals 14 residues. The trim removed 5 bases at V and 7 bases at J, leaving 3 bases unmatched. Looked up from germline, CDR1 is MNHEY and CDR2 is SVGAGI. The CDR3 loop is CASSRLAGVNEQFF. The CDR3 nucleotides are TGTGCCAGCAGTCGACTAGCGGGAGTTAATGAGCAGTTCTTC.

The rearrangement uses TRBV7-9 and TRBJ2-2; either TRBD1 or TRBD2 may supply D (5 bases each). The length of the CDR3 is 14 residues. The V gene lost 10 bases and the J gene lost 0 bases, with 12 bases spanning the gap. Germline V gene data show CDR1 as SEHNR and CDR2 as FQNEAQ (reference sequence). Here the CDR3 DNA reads TGTGCCACCCTGGGGGATTCGAACACCGGGGAGCTGTTTTTT. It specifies CATLGDSNTGELFF.

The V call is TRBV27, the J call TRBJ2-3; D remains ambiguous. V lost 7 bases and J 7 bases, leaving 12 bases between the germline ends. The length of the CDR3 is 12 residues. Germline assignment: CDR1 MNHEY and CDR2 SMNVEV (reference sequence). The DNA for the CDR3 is TGTGCCAGCACAAACTGGGGAAATACGCAGTATTTT. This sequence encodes CASTNWGNTQYF.